In this sample, the clone carrying this T cell receptor beta chain turned up many times. Its cognate antigen is unknown. RNA transcripts yielded amplified TCR beta CDR3 regions. Using the HTBI primer set, a first-round RT-PCR was run on the TCR CDR3. In TCRdb, the multiplex PCR reads were re-called with MiXCR into one record per CDR3 protein. The sample holds roughly 350,000 distinct CDR3 sequences, around 15% seen once. The CDR3 contains 15 residues. V shed 0 bases, J shed 2 bases, and the junction held 6 bases outside the gene matches. CDR1 and CDR2 (germline): DFQATT, SNEGSKA (reference sequence). The sample is drawn from a study of T cells in Graves' hyperthyroidism and ophthalmopathy. Study background: Any treatment followed the collection of peripheral blood at initial diagnosis.

Those patients with uncontrolled infection, other autoimmune disease, pregnancy or lactation were excluded. The source of the PBMCs was roughly 10 ml of fresh peripheral blood. Whole-study findings and limits: Most thyroid clonotypes with frequency above 0.001 were detected in blood.

The source of this sequence is a middle-aged woman with Graves' ophthalmopathy. The chain employs TRBV20-1 and TRBJ2-7; 8 bases match TRBD2. Sequenced material: blood. CDR3 amino acids: CSARDPGLGPYEQYF. In DNA, the CDR3 is TGCAGTGCTAGAGACCCGGGACTAGGGCCCTACGAGCAGTACTTC.